This T cell receptor (beta chain) was obtained from a study of blood T cells in healthy people across ages. Study-level background: The capture of about one barcoded beta molecule per two T cells was achieved by template switching.

The CDR3 spans 13 residues. Per the germline V gene, CDR1 is ENHRY and CDR2 is SYGVKD. V lost 7 bases to trimming and J lost 3 bases, with 12 bases between them. In terms of origin and age, donors were healthy Caucasian individuals from Russia aged 6 to 90. Extracted total RNA amounted to at least 5.5 micrograms for each sample. With a J-beta primer mix and a sample-barcoded 5' primer, a second PCR ran about 7 to 11 cycles. TCRdb itself ran the 5' RACE reads through MiXCR, one entry per CDR3 protein. Among fewer than 2,000,000 distinct CDR3 sequences listed, around 42% were seen once. This clonotype was seen a handful of times.

The chain is built from TRBV10-3 and TRBJ1-1, with D tentatively TRBD1 (6 bases). This receptor was obtained from a human donor in good health. Sequences were obtained from blood. The chain's CDR3 is CAIKQGSDTEAFF. In DNA, the CDR3 is TGTGCCATCAAACAGGGTTCGGACACTGAAGCTTTCTTT.